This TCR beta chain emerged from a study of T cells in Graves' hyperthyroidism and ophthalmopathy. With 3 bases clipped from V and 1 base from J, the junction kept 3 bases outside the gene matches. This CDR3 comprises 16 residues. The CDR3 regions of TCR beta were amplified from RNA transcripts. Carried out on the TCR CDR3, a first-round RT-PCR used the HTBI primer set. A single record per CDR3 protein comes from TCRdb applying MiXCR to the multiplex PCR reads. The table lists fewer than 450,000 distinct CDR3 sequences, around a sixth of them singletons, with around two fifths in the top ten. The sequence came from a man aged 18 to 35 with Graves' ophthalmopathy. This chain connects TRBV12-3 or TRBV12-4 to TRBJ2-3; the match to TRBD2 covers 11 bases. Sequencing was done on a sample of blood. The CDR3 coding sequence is TGTGCCAGCAGTTTGACTAGCGGGGAGGGCACAGATACGCAGTATTTT. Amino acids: CASSLTSGEGTDTQYF.